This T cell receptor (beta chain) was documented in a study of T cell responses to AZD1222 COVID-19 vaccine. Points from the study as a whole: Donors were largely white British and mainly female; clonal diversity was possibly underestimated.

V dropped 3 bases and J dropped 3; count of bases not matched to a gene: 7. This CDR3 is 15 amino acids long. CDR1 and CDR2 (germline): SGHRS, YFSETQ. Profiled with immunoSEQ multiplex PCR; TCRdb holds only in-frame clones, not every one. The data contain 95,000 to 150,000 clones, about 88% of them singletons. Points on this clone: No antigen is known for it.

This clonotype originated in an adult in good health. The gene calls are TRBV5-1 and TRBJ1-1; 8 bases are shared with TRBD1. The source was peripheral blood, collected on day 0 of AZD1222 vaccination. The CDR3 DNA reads TGCGCCAGCAGCTCGTGGACAGGGAGGGACACTGAAGCTTTCTTT. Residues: CASSSWTGRDTEAFF.